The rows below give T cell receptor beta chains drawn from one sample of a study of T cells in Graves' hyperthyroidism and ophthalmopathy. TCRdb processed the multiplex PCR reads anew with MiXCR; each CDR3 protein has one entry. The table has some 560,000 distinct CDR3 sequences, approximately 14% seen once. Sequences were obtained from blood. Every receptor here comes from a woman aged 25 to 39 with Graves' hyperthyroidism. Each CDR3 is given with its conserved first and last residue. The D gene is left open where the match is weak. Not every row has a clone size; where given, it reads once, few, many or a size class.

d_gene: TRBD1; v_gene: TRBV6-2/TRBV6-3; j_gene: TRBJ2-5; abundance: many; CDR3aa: CASSYSTGTGRETQYF; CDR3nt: TGTGCCAGCAGTTACTCGACAGGGACAGGGCGAGAGACCCAGTACTTC
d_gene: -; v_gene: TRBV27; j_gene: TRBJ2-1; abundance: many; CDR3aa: CASSLVGREQFF; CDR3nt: TGTGCCAGCAGTTTGGTAGGTCGTGAGCAGTTCTTC
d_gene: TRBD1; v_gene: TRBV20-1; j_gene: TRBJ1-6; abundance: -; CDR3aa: CSAEPGQSNSPLHF; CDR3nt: TGCAGTGCTGAACCGGGACAGTCTAATTCACCCCTCCACTTT
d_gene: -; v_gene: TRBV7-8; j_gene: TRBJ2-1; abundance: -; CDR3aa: CASSLGRMNEQFF; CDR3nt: TGTGCCAGCAGCTTAGGGCGAATGAATGAGCAGTTCTTC
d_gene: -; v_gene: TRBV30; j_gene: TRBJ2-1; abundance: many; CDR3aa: CAFSPTNNEQFF; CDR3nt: TGTGCCTTCAGCCCAACAAACAATGAGCAGTTCTTC
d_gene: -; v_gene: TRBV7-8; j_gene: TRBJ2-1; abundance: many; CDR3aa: CASSLFGLLNEQFF; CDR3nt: TGTGCCAGCAGCTTATTTGGACTTTTGAATGAGCAGTTCTTC
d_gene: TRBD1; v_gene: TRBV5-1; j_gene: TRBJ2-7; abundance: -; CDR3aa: CASSYTGTGSSYEQYF; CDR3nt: TGCGCCAGCAGCTACACCGGGACAGGAAGCTCCTACGAGCAGTACTTC
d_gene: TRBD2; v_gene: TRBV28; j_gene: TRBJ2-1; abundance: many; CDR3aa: CASAKNPREGEQFF; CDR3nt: TGTGCCAGCGCTAAGAACCCAAGGGAGGGTGAGCAGTTCTTC
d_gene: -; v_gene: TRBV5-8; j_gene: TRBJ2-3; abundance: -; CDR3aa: CASSSIGTDTQYF; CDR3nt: TGTGCCAGCAGCTCCATAGGCACAGATACGCAGTATTTT
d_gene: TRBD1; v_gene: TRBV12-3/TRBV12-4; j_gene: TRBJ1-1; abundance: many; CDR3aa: CASSPEGTGDTETFF; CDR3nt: TGTGCCAGCAGTCCAGAAGGGACAGGGGATACTGAAACTTTCTTT
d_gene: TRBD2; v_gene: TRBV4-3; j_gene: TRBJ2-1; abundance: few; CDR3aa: CASSLSALAGAYNEQFF; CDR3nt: TGCGCCAGCAGCCTATCCGCACTAGCGGGAGCTTACAATGAGCAGTTCTTC
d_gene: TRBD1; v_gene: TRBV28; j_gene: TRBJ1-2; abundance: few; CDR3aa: CASSARGPGYTF; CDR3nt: TGTGCCAGCAGTGCCAGGGGGCCTGGCTACACCTTC
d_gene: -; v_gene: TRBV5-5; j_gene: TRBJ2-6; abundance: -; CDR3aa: CASSSFPGDGANVLTF; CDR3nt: TGTGCCAGCAGCTCCTTTCCAGGGGACGGGGCCAACGTCCTGACTTTC
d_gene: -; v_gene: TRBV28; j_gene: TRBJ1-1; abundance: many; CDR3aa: CASSGRGPPNTEAFF; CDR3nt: TGTGCCAGCAGTGGGAGGGGACCGCCGAACACTGAAGCTTTCTTT
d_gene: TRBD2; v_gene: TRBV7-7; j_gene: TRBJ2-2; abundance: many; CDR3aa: CASSSSPGRAGGELFF; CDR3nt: TGTGCCAGCAGCTCCTCCCCCGGGAGGGCCGGTGGGGAGCTGTTTTTT
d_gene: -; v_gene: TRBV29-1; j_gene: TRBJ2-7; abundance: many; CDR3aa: CSVDGSGGPYEQYF; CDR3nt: TGCAGCGTTGATGGTTCAGGAGGGCCCTACGAGCAGTACTTC
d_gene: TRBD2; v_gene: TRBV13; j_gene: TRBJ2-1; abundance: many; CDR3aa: CASSLEREGGNEQFF; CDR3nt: TGTGCCAGCAGCTTAGAGCGGGAGGGCGGGAATGAGCAGTTCTTC
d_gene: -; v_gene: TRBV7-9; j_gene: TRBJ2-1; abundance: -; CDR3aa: CASSPSTSFAEQFF; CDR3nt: TGTGCCAGCAGCCCCTCCACTAGTTTCGCTGAGCAGTTCTTC
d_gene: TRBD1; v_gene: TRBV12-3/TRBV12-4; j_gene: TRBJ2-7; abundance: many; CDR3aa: CASSFWGTGGDYEQYF; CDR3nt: TGTGCCAGCAGTTTCTGGGGGACAGGAGGTGATTACGAGCAGTACTTC
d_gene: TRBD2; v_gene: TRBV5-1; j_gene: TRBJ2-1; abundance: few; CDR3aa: CASSLYSGRGNEQFF; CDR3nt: TGCGCCAGCAGCTTGTATAGCGGGAGGGGGAATGAGCAGTTCTTC
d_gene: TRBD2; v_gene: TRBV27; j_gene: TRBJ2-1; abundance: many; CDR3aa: CASSSDLAGYYNEQFF; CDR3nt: TGTGCCAGCAGTTCCGATCTAGCGGGCTACTACAATGAGCAGTTCTTC
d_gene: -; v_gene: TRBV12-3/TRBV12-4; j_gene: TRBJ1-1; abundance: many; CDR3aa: CASSNRRANTEAFF; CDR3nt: TGTGCCAGCAGTAACCGACGGGCGAACACTGAAGCTTTCTTT
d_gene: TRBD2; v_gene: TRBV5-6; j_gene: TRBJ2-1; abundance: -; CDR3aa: CASSPQGLDWNEQFF; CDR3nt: TGTGCCAGCAGCCCCCAGGGACTAGATTGGAATGAGCAGTTCTTC
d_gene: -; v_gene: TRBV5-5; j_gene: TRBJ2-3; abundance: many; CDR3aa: CASRLDGSTDTQYF; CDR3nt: TGTGCCAGCAGATTGGACGGAAGCACAGATACGCAGTATTTT
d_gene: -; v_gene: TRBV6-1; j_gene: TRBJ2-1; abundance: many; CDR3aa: CASSSPESFNEQFF; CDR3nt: TGTGCCAGCAGTTCGCCCGAGAGCTTCAATGAGCAGTTCTTC
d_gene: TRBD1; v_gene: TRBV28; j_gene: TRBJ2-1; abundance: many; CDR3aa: CASKGEGGDREYNEQFF; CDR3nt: TGTGCCAGCAAGGGGGAGGGGGGGGACAGGGAGTACAATGAGCAGTTCTTC
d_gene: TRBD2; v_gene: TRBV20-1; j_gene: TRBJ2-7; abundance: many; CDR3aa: CSAHAVIGLAGNGAYEQYF; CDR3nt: TGCAGTGCTCACGCGGTAATAGGACTAGCGGGGAACGGGGCCTACGAGCAGTACTTC
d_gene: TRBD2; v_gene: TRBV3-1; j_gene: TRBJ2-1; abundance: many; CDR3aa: CASSQGLAGISYNEQFF; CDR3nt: TGTGCCAGCAGCCAAGGACTAGCGGGGATCTCCTACAATGAGCAGTTCTTC
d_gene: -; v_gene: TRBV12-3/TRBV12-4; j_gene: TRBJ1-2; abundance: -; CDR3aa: CASSPQGITGYTF; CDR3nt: TGTGCCAGCAGTCCCCAGGGGATTACTGGCTACACCTTC
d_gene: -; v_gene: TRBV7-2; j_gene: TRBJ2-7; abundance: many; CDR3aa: CASRGTDSEQYF; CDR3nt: TGTGCCAGCAGAGGAACAGACAGCGAGCAGTACTTC
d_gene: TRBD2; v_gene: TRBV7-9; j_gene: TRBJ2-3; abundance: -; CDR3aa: CASSQLRPRLAGGGDTQYF; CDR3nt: TGCGCCAGCAGCCAACTCCGCCCCAGACTAGCGGGAGGAGGAGATACGCAGTATTTT
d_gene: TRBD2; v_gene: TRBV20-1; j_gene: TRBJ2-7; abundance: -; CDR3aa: CSARAPLRLAGGEQYF; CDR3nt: TGCAGTGCTAGAGCCCCACTGCGGCTAGCGGGAGGCGAGCAGTACTTC
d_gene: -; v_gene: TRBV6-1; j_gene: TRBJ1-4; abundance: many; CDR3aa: CASSSHEKLFF; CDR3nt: TGTGCCAGCAGCTCCCATGAAAAACTGTTTTTT
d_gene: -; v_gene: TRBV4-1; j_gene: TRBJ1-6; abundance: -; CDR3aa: CASSQDSSGNSPLHF; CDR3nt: TGCGCCAGCAGCCAGGACTCTAGCGGGAATTCACCCCTCCACTTT
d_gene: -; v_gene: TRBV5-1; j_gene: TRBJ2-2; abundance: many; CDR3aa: CASTLHSTTNTGELFF; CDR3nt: TGCGCCAGCACCCTGCACAGTACAACGAACACCGGGGAGCTGTTTTTT
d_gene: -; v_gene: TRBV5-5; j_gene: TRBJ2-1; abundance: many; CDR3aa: CASSTTPYNEQFF; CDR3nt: TGTGCCAGCAGCACCACCCCTTACAATGAGCAGTTCTTC
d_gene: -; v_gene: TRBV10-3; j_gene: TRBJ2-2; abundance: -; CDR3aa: CAISERRDTGELFF; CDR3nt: TGTGCCATCAGTGAACGCAGGGACACCGGGGAGCTGTTTTTT
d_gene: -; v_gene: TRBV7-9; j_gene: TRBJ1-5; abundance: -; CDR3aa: CASSSSTLPGHSNQPQHF; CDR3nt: TGTGCCAGCAGCTCGAGCACCTTACCGGGACACAGCAATCAGCCCCAGCATTTT
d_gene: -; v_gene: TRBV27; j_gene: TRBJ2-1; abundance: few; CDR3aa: CASSWNRDSYNEQFF; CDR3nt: TGTGCCAGCAGTTGGAACAGGGACTCCTACAATGAGCAGTTCTTC
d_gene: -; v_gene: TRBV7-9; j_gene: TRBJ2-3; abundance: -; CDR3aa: CASSLSLGTQYF; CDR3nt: TGTGCCAGCAGCTTATCTCTGGGTACGCAGTATTTT
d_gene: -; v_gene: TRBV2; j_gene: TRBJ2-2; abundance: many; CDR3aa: CASYSGGSNTGELFF; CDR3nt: TGTGCCAGCTACTCTGGGGGATCCAACACCGGGGAGCTGTTTTTT
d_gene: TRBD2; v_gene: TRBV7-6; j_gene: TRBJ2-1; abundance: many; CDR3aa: CASSLERDLNNEQFF; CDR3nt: TGTGCCAGCAGCTTAGAGCGGGATTTGAACAATGAGCAGTTCTTC
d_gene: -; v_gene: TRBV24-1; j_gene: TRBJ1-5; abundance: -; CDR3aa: CATTAGGSGLQHF; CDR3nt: TGTGCCACCACCGCGGGGGGCTCCGGGCTCCAGCATTTT
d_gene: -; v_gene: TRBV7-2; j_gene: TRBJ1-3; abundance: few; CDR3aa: CASSLRGGGNTIYF; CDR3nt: TGTGCCAGCAGCTTACGGGGGGGTGGAAACACCATATATTTT
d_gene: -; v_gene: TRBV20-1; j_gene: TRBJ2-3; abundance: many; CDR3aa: CSASSGRSNTDTQYF; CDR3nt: TGCAGTGCTAGTTCCGGCCGGTCGAACACAGATACGCAGTATTTT
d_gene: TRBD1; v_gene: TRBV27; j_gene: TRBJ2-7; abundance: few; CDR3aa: CASRAGQGNHEQYF; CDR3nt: TGTGCCAGCCGCGCCGGACAGGGGAACCACGAGCAGTACTTC
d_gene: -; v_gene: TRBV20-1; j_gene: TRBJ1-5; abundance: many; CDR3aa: CSARVMGGNQPQHF; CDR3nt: TGCAGTGCGAGGGTTATGGGGGGCAATCAGCCCCAGCATTTT
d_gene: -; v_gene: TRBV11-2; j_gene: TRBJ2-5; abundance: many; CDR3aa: CASSFNSQETQYF; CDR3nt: TGTGCCAGCAGCTTTAATTCCCAAGAGACCCAGTACTTC
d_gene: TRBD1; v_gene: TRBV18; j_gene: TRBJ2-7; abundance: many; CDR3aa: CASSPAGQGGYEQYF; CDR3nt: TGTGCCAGCTCACCGGCGGGACAGGGGGGATACGAGCAGTACTTC
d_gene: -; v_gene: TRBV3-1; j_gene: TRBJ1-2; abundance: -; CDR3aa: CASRQQGFGYGYTF; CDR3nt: TGTGCCAGCAGACAACAGGGATTCGGCTATGGCTACACCTTC
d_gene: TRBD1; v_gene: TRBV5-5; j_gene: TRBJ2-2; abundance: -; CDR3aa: CASRSTGTGTGELFF; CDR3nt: TGTGCCAGCAGATCAACTGGGACAGGCACCGGGGAGCTGTTTTTT
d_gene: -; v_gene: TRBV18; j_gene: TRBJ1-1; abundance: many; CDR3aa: CASSPYNGNTEAFF; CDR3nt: TGTGCCAGCTCACCATATAACGGGAACACTGAAGCTTTCTTT
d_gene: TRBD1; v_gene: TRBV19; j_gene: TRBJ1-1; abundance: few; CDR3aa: CASSARQGGGTTEAFF; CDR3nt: TGTGCCAGTAGTGCAAGACAGGGGGGTGGGACGACTGAAGCTTTCTTT